This T cell receptor beta chain was captured by sequencing in a study of cytomegalovirus exposure and HLA in healthy donors (TCRdb year 2017). About the investigation overall: An earlier analysis of around 600 of the donors reported more than 250 Gb of sequence data and 117 million unique TCR beta sequences from about 200 million T cells. An early release that covered several hundred HLA-typed donors contained about 300 gigabases of sequencing data and tens of millions of unique TCR sequences. The genetic ancestry cluster associated with self-reported Caucasian donors included about 81% of the roughly 380 genotyped donors. The aim of the study was to test whether cataloging public T cell receptors could identify signatures of past pathogen exposure. The T cell repertoires of several hundred subjects were profiled by immunosequencing and related to cytomegalovirus serostatus. Besides the first cohort of approximately 670 subjects, a separate validation cohort made up of around 120 different subjects was used. To predict cytomegalovirus infection status, the study combined high-throughput TCR immunosequencing, statistical association of individual TCRs with disease status, and machine learning. To study patterns of TCR occurrence, a later analysis re-analyzed previously published TCR beta repertoires from 700 or so donors and added high-resolution HLA genotyping. Rather than drawing on any new phenotypic data, the later analysis identified candidate immune exposures from TCR beta sequences and the way those sequences occurred across donors. In an earlier analysis of 587 of the donors, high-throughput TCR beta sequencing was used to judge whether each TCR beta V gene segment behaved as functional or pseudogenic. Donor age, sex, ethnicity and CMV serostatus were compiled alongside the repertoire data. Genome-wide SNP genotypes for about 65% of the 666 donors were used in a later genetic analysis, which treated that subset as a discovery cohort. All discovery cohort repertoires had been generated on a single sequencing platform. Both class I and class II loci were covered by HLA typing, at four-digit resolution. The number of donors typed differed by locus, with roughly 620-640 for A, B, C, DRB1 and DQB1, around 520 for DQA1, 600 to 610 for DPA1, and around 450 for DPB1. About five DR-DQ haplotypes were treated as single units for association and clustering because of strong linkage in the cohort. On average, about 240,000 unique TCR beta nucleotide sequences were sequenced per donor among several hundred genotyped donors of the cohort, with 15% to 20% of those sequences being non-productive.

Library method: the immunoSEQ multiplex PCR assay. The multiplex PCR relied on a mix of 60 forward primers for TCR Vbeta segments and 13 reverse primers for TCR Jbeta segments. Amplification of the CDR3 region of rearranged TCR beta genes was performed with a multiplex PCR assay on genomic DNA. Amplified TCR beta libraries were sequenced as 87-base-pair reads on the Illumina HiSeq System. The authors' analysis ran thus. In a later analysis, tens of millions of unique TCR beta chains were counted across the approximately 640 repertoires, and roughly 10 million of these chains were shared by at least two donors. Raw reads were error-corrected and collapsed into unique sequences by a nearest-neighbor algorithm in which closely related sequences were merged to remove PCR and sequencing errors. CDR3 sequences were aligned to IMGT reference sequences to assign V, D and J gene segments. For a sequence to be retained, a match of at least six nucleotides to both a V gene segment and a J gene segment was required. Rearrangements were classified as productive when the CDR3 lacked stop codons and remained in frame with V and J, and all other rearrangements were classified as non-productive. Following IMGT convention, CDR3 was defined as the stretch from the second conserved V-encoded cysteine to the conserved J-encoded phenylalanine. Sequences without an unambiguous match to a single V gene segment were excluded from the earlier analysis of 500 to 700 of the donors. In an earlier analysis of 587 of the donors, V segments were called functional above 56.7% productive rearrangements and were called segregating when the between-donor standard deviation exceeded 5%. A statistical classification framework was developed to diagnose cytomegalovirus status using the catalog of TCR beta chain sequences. V and J gene assignment, in a later analysis, came from comparing TCR nucleotide sequences with IMGT/GENE-DB human TR gene sequences. A later analysis assigned CDR3 sequences and most-parsimonious VDJ recombination scenarios with the TCRdist pipeline. In a later analysis, each TCR beta chain was defined by its CDR3 amino acid sequence together with its V-gene family, and reads without a unique V-gene family were excluded. To address suspected cross-contamination and a sequencing artifact, a later analysis removed over 500 highly shared, low-generation-probability nucleotide sequences. For each public chain, a later analysis derived a clonal expansion index from normalized ranks of inferred template counts within each repertoire. In a later analysis, generation probabilities were computed with a VDJ recombination model fitted to out-of-frame rearrangements, and the resulting probabilities were checked against IGoR. In a later analysis, TCR-TCR, TCR-HLA and TCR-CMV co-occurrence was scored with hypergeometric tests, and a repertoire-size bias correction was applied to TCR pairs. A later analysis estimated false discovery rates by permuting HLA or CMV assignments 20 times. A later analysis grouped co-occurring TCRs with DBSCAN, adding TCRdist sequence similarity when clustering within HLA-allele-positive subsets. Repertoires with fewer than 30,000 or more than 120,000 public chains, plus five repertoires with anomalous nucleotide sharing, were excluded from co-occurrence clustering. This is the immuneACCESS table as TCRdb keeps it, with only in-frame sequences that have V and J called. A part of the clones is gone; compared with another copy, unresolved V genes explain less than half, and the rest is unexplained. The DNA was the basis for D and trimming; V, J and clone size are from that table. This sample lists fewer than 110,000 clones; about four fifths were detected once. The ten biggest clones cover less than 2% of the sample.

Via the germline V gene (reference sequence), CDR1 is SEHNR and CDR2 FQNEAQ. At the junction V is shortened by 1 base and J by 8 bases, with 6 bases in between. CDR3 length: 12 amino acids, cysteine to phenylalanine. Solely the CDR3 DNA is kept, with 36 bases framed from the first base. Summary of the overall study and its limitations: Broadly in line with IMGT annotations, most TCR beta V segments showed up in productive rearrangements about 87% or about 30% of the time in an earlier analysis of a few hundred of the donors. A further reported finding was that TCR beta sequences accurately predicted the HLA-A and HLA-B alleles for most subjects in the first cohort. Cytomegalovirus status was reported to be diagnosed by the classifier with high specificity and sensitivity in both the original and validation cohorts. It was suggested by the authors that the approach could potentially be generalized to other disease states and immunological phenotypes. Because HLA typing was missing for some donors at each locus, association tests included only the typed subset. While some public TCRs were present in many individuals, most TCR sequences turned up only very rarely across donors. Assigning TCR associations to individual alleles was difficult when HLA alleles, especially DR and DQ, strongly co-occurred. According to a later analysis, parvovirus B19, influenza, CMV and Epstein-Barr virus appeared linked to several top co-occurrence clusters. The sequencing pipeline was judged likely to have produced a cluster of highly shared sequence variants as a technical artifact. CMV serostatus was the only immune exposure information available for the cohort. A total of fewer than 200 TCR beta chains were listed by the study as associated with cytomegalovirus. A later analysis found that TCR association rates varied across HLA loci, with DRB1 alleles showing the most associated TCRs and HLA-C alleles the fewest. Correlated functional status among segregating V segments might reflect linkage disequilibrium, but an unknown experimental factor could not be ruled out. Only TCR beta chains were sequenced in this cohort, and the absence of alpha or paired-chain data limited detectable features. Some IMGT-functional V segments, including TRBV6-2 and TRBV6-3, could not be told apart with the 87-base-pair reads, so those segments were excluded. A few of the identified cytomegalovirus-associated TCR beta chains were confirmed in vitro to be specific for cytomegalovirus antigens. In a later analysis, around 17,000 TCR beta sequences were associated with specific HLA alleles at a false discovery rate of 0.05. In a later analysis, HLA-associated TCR beta chains were found to be more clonally expanded and to have lower generation probabilities than equally common non-associated chains. In a later analysis, most CMV-associated TCR beta chains were found to appear HLA-restricted, with HLA associations seemingly driven largely by CMV exposure. Roughly uniform sequencing depth across donors was assumed in presence/absence analyses, although this assumption may not hold. Seventeen rarely observed V segments, including chromosome 9 orphons, were excluded from the earlier analysis of about 610 of the donors because counts were too low. In a later genetic analysis, a missense DCLRE1C variant was associated with V-gene and J-gene trimming of TCR beta chains, and the association was replicated in an independent cohort. In a later genetic analysis, fewer N-insertions in productive TCRs were reported among donors in an Asian-associated ancestry cluster than the roughly 640-donor mean.

About this clone: The target of this receptor is not known. Base qualities are not at hand, and no much larger clone is one base apart.

The cohort was made up of approximately 670 healthy bone marrow donors. At the time of sampling, all cohort members were nominally healthy, though unrecorded immune exposures were likely present. The donor was CMV seronegative and belonged to the group of around 400 seronegative cohort members. Every donor gave a peripheral blood sample, and the peripheral blood mononuclear cells from that sample were used for TCR beta sequencing. The Qiagen DNeasy Blood Extraction Kit was used to extract genomic DNA from the blood cell samples. This TCR was sampled from a woman in her thirties or forties in good health and CMV-seronegative. The rearranged chain carries TRBV7-9 and TRBJ2-1, with no confident D gene call. What was sequenced was PBMCs. CDR3 loop: CASSLGAYEQFF. The nucleotide sequence is TGTGCCAGCAGCTTAGGGGCGTATGAGCAGTTCTTC.